These 21 T cell receptor beta chains originate from one sample sequenced in a study of T cell responses to AZD1222 COVID-19 vaccine. The data were produced by immunoSEQ multiplex PCR, yet TCRdb's version contains in-frame clones alone and is incomplete. The top ten hold roughly an eighth of the sample, which has 100,000 to 150,000 clones, 85% to 90% seen once. The sample in question was peripheral blood, obtained on day 0 of AZD1222 vaccination. Receptors were obtained from an adult in good health.

Written as DNA, the CDR3 is TGTGCCAGCAGCCGACAGGGGGGCGGGGGATACCGACCAGATACGCAGTATTTT. Translation: CASSRQGGGGYRPDTQYF. The chain couples TRBV11-3 to TRBJ2-3; 9 bases line up with TRBD1. The trim removed 5 bases at V and 4 bases at J, leaving 16 bases unmatched. CDR1 is SGHNT and CDR2 is YENEEA in the germline V gene. The CDR3 runs 18 residues.

J is TRBJ1-1 and V is TRBV3-1 (or the pseudogene TRBV3-2); D is unresolved. Germline CDR1 reads LGHDT; CDR2 reads YNNKEL (reference sequence). The V and J ends lost 1 base and 4 bases respectively, with 7 bases between them. CDR3 length: 13 amino acids. The CDR3 DNA reads TGTGCCAGCAGCCAAGGGGTGGGCACTGAAGCTTTCTTT. It encodes CASSQGVGTEAFF.

This clone was found once. This chain's CDR3 is CASSQSGRAEETQYF. For the CDR3, the DNA is TGTGCCAGCAGCCAGAGCGGGAGGGCTGAGGAGACCCAGTACTTC. This sequence joins TRBV3-1 (or the pseudogene TRBV3-2) and TRBJ2-5, with 10 bases aligning to TRBD2. The germline CDR1 and CDR2 sequences are LGHDT and YNNKEL (reference sequence). The J segment lost 5 bases and the V segment lost 3 bases, leaving 6 bases of the junction unmatched. CDR3 length: 15 amino acids.

The chain links TRBV7-9 to TRBJ1-1; D may be TRBD1 (5 bases). The germline gives CDR1 SEHNR, CDR2 FQNEAQ (reference sequence). This CDR3 is 16 amino acids long. V lost 5 bases to trimming and J lost 5 bases, with 21 bases between them. In DNA, the CDR3 is TGTGCCAGCAGCCTCCCTTCTGGGAGGGGAGGGACTGAAGCTTTCTTT. It yields the protein CASSLPSGRGGTEAFF.

This clone has a single count. The chain carries TRBV5-1 and TRBJ2-5; 11 bases are a match to TRBD2. Trimming cost V 0 bases and J 4 bases; bases outside gene matches: 11. CDR1 SGHRS and CDR2 YFSETQ come from the germline V gene. This CDR3 is built from 18 residues. The CDR3 DNA reads TGCGCCAGCAGCTTGGCGGCTAGCGGGAGGAAAACTCCAGAGACCCAGTACTTC. This codes for CASSLAASGRKTPETQYF.

The chain is built from TRBV3-1 (or the pseudogene TRBV3-2) and TRBJ1-4; 9 bases align to TRBD1. Per germline, CDR1 LGHDT and CDR2 YNNKEL (reference sequence). With V trimmed by 5 bases and J by 10 bases, 8 bases remained unmatched. This CDR3 has 14 residues. In DNA form, the CDR3 reads TGTGCCAGCAGCAACCGGGACAGGGAGGGAAAACTGTTTTTT. Its translation: CASSNRDREGKLFF.

The V and J genes are TRBV27 and TRBJ1-1; 8 bases match TRBD1. Germline loops: CDR1 MNHEY, CDR2 SMNVEV (reference sequence). Trimming at V came to 0 bases and at J to 6 bases, leaving 6 bases not matched to a gene. The CDR3 sequence is 15 residues long. In DNA form, the CDR3 reads TGTGCCAGCAGTTTATCCACAGGGGGGAATCCTGAAGCTTTCTTT. The encoded protein is CASSLSTGGNPEAFF.

The CDR3 DNA follows: TGTGCCATCAGTGATCCCGGGACTGCCACCACCCGCTATGGCTACACCTTC. Its protein is CAISDPGTATTRYGYTF. This chain links TRBV10-3 with TRBJ1-2; the D gene is possibly TRBD1 (5 bases). Germline loops: CDR1 ENHRY, CDR2 SYGVKD. The ends were cut back, 3 bases at V and 4 bases at J, with 21 bases in the middle. CDR3 length equals 17 residues.

This chain links TRBV9 with TRBJ1-5; TRBD1 might be the D (5 bases). V was trimmed by 7 bases and J by 4 bases, leaving 9 bases between them. Germline V gene sequence: CDR1 SGDLS, CDR2 YYNGEE. The CDR3 consists of 12 residues. CDR3 in amino acids: CASGGMNQPQHF. CDR3 DNA: TGTGCCAGCGGGGGGATGAATCAGCCCCAGCATTTT.

The J gene is TRBJ1-4, the V gene TRBV5-1; D may be TRBD1 (5 bases). Trimming cost V 6 bases and J 4 bases, with 13 bases left between them. The CDR3 loop spans 14 amino acids. The germline CDR1 and CDR2 sequences are SGHRS and YFSETQ. CDR3 in DNA: TGCGCCAGCACCCAGAGGGGACTTAATGAAAAACTGTTTTTT. This gives the protein CASTQRGLNEKLFF.

This chain uses TRBV7-2 with TRBJ2-5, with no clear D. CDR3 length: 13 residues. Germline CDR1 and CDR2: SGHTA and FQGNSA. Trimming cost V 5 bases and J 4 bases, with 11 bases left between them. The CDR3 nucleotides read TGTGCCAGCAGCCCTCAAGAAGCAGAGACCCAGTACTTC. This encodes CASSPQEAETQYF.

The chain employs TRBV6-6 and TRBJ2-5; 11 bases align to TRBD1. Trimming removed 0 bases from V and 1 base from J; junction bases left unmatched: 1. CDR1 and CDR2 from the germline V gene are MNHNY and SVGAGI (reference sequence). The length of the CDR3 is 16 residues. The CDR3 DNA reads TGTGCCAGCAGTTACTCGGGGACAGGGGGCCAAGAGACCCAGTACTTC. Translated, it gives CASSYSGTGGQETQYF.

The V gene is TRBV30, the J gene TRBJ2-7, with 9 nucleotides matching TRBD1. This CDR3 comprises 13 residues. Trimming cost V 7 bases and J 4 bases; bases outside gene matches: 8. CDR1 GTSNPN and CDR2 SVGIG come from the germline V gene (reference sequence). The CDR3 sequence is CAYSTGGTYEQYF. The CDR3 DNA is TGTGCCTATTCTACAGGGGGCACGTACGAGCAGTACTTC.

The chain links TRBV28 to TRBJ1-4, with D maybe TRBD1 (5 bases). Germline CDR1 MDHEN, CDR2 SYDVKM. The CDR3 contains 14 residues. Deletions cut 6 bases from V and 5 bases from J, with 13 bases between. Written as DNA, the CDR3 is TGTGCCAGCAGCGACAGCTCTCCCAATGAAAAACTGTTTTTT. Amino acids: CASSDSSPNEKLFF.

V gene TRBV9 combines with J gene TRBJ2-3; 9 nucleotides align to TRBD2. The CDR3 has 16 residues. CDR1 is SGDLS and CDR2 is YYNGEE in the germline V gene. J was trimmed by 1 base and V by 1 base; bases with no gene match: 4. CDR3 bases: TGTGCCAGCAGCGTAACCGGCGGGAGGGGCACAGATACGCAGTATTTT. Amino acid sequence: CASSVTGGRGTDTQYF.

The J gene is TRBJ2-2, the V gene TRBV5-1; maybe TRBD1 (5 bases). The germline CDR1 and CDR2 sequences are SGHRS and YFSETQ. This CDR3 spans 15 amino acids. V shed 0 bases and J shed 5 bases, with 11 bases lying between them. The CDR3 DNA is TGCGCCAGCAGCTTGGAGGGCCCAGGGACCGGGGAGCTGTTTTTT. It specifies CASSLEGPGTGELFF.

J is TRBJ1-5 and V is TRBV5-1, with 7 bases aligning to TRBD1. The CDR3 is made up of 15 amino acids. Germline assignment: CDR1 SGHRS and CDR2 YFSETQ. The J segment lost 4 bases and the V segment lost 2 bases, leaving 6 bases of the junction unmatched. The DNA of the CDR3 is TGCGCCAGCAGCTTTTCGGGACAGAATAATCAGCCCCAGCATTTT. Its translation is CASSFSGQNNQPQHF.

The J gene is TRBJ2-2, the V gene TRBV10-3, with no clear D. Looked up from germline, CDR1 is ENHRY and CDR2 is SYGVKD. The V gene lost 6 bases and the J gene lost 2 bases, with 13 bases spanning the gap. This CDR3 is built from 15 residues. The CDR3 nucleotides are TGTGCCATCAGCCAAGGGTCAGTTAACACCGGGGAGCTGTTTTTT. Translating gives CAISQGSVNTGELFF.

The V and J genes are TRBV6-5 and TRBJ1-2; D is undetermined. The V end was cut by 6 bases, the J end by 1 base, with 6 bases between. The CDR3 covers 12 residues. Germline CDR1 reads MNHEY; CDR2 reads SVGAGI. The CDR3 loop is CASRPSNYGYTF. In DNA, the CDR3 is TGTGCCAGCAGACCGAGTAACTATGGCTACACCTTC.

V is TRBV3-1 (or the pseudogene TRBV3-2) and J is TRBJ2-5, with D uncertain. Germline values: CDR1 LGHDT, CDR2 YNNKEL (reference sequence). V was clipped by 0 bases and J by 2 bases, with 10 bases between them. This CDR3 has 15 amino acids. This CDR3 reads CASSQDRAGQETQYF. In DNA form, the CDR3 reads TGTGCCAGCAGCCAAGATAGGGCAGGACAAGAGACCCAGTACTTC.

The genes are TRBV5-1 and TRBJ2-1, with D maybe TRBD2 (5 bases). This CDR3 comprises 14 residues. The V and J ends lost 4 bases and 8 bases respectively, with 16 bases between them. In germline, CDR1 is SGHRS, CDR2 YFSETQ. CDR3 protein: CASSQERLADEQFF. The CDR3 coding sequence is TGCGCCAGCAGCCAAGAGAGGCTAGCAGATGAGCAGTTCTTC.